These 25 T cell receptor beta chains were all obtained from the same sample, sequenced in a study of blood T cells in healthy people across ages. Alongside a J-beta primer mix, a sample-barcoded 5' primer served in a second PCR lasting about 7 to 12 cycles. Each CDR3 protein gets one entry after TCRdb re-called the 5' RACE reads with MiXCR. The profile shows roughly 800,000 distinct CDR3 sequences, 20% to 25% of them singletons. This same sample was also part of a study on T cells of mothers and their children.

The sequenced sample consisted of blood. The origin of the receptors is a boy between 10 and 17 years old in good health.

The genes are TRBV14 and TRBJ2-5; unclear D gene. CDR3 length: 15 amino acids. V gave up 1 base and J gave up 5 bases, with 14 bases separating them. Germline assignment: CDR1 SGHDN and CDR2 FVKESK. CDR3 sequence reads: CASSQVWTVGETQYF. The CDR3 bases are TGTGCCAGCAGCCAAGTGTGGACGGTTGGCGAGACCCAGTACTTC.

Remarks on this clonotype: The conserved phenylalanine or tryptophan normally closing the CDR3 is absent here, so this likely arose from a read error. The chain recombines TRBV12-3 or TRBV12-4 with TRBJ2-1; 9 bases fit TRBD2. This CDR3 region has 15 residues. V lost 4 bases to trimming and J lost 9 bases; unmatched junction nucleotides: 10. The CDR3 DNA reads TGTGCCAGCAGTTCCCTCCTGGCGGGAGGGGTTGAGCAGTTCCTC. It codes for CASSSLLAGGVEQFL.

This clonotype has just a few counts. The chain carries TRBV13 and TRBJ2-1; 8 bases align to TRBD1. The DNA end favors TRBJ2-5, so the J call may be wrong. The CDR3 covers 14 residues. Germline V gene data show CDR1 as PRHDT and CDR2 as FYEKMQ (reference sequence). The CDR3 bases are TGTGCCAGCAGCTTACCGGGACAGGTGGAGACCCAGTACTTC. Protein product: CASSLPGQVETQYF.

The chain recombines TRBV7-8 with TRBJ2-7; D remains unclear. Trimming took 3 bases from V and 6 from J, leaving 15 bases between them. Germline CDR1 and CDR2: SGHVS and FQNEAQ. This CDR3 comprises 14 residues. This chain's CDR3 is CASSFFEGPGEQYF. The CDR3 DNA is TGTGCCAGCAGCTTCTTTGAAGGCCCCGGCGAGCAGTACTTC.

The gene calls are TRBV13 and TRBJ2-1; weak D call: TRBD2 (5 bases). Near its end, the DNA agrees better with TRBJ2-7, so the J call may be wrong. CDR1 and CDR2 from the germline V gene are PRHDT and FYEKMQ (reference sequence). The CDR3 totals 15 residues. DNA of the CDR3: TGTGCCAGCAGCTTAGCCAATGAGGGCGCCTACGAGCAGTACTTC. Its translation is CASSLANEGAYEQYF.

This clonotype was observed a few times. The chain employs TRBV6-5 and TRBJ1-1, with a possible D match to TRBD1 (5 bases). This CDR3 contains 12 residues. V was pared by 7 bases and J by 5 bases, with 11 bases between. Germline CDR1 reads MNHEY; CDR2 reads SVGAGI. The CDR3 DNA is TGTGCCAGCACCACGGGGGGGACTGAAGCTTTCTTT. It is translated as CASTTGGTEAFF.

V is TRBV27 and J is TRBJ2-5; D not resolved. The J call may not be correct, given that the DNA end is closer to TRBJ2-7. Germline CDR1 MNHEY, CDR2 SMNVEV (reference sequence). This CDR3 is built from 13 residues. CDR3 amino acids: CASSYHKSYEQYF. Here the CDR3 DNA reads TGTGCCAGCAGTTACCACAAGTCCTACGAGCAGTACTTC.

V and J are TRBV23-1 and TRBJ1-1; 9 bases fit TRBD1. TRBV23-1 is recorded as an ORF, its role being uncertain. The CDR3 runs to 13 residues. V lost 2 bases, J lost 7 bases, and 2 bases stayed unmatched. This chain's CDR3 is CASSQRTGVEAFF. The CDR3 DNA reads as TGCGCCAGCAGTCAACGGACAGGGGTTGAAGCTTTCTTT.

The chain joins TRBV6-6 to TRBJ1-3; D gene uncertain. Between the trimmed V and J ends, which lost 6 bases and 0 bases, there was a span of 15 bases. The CDR3 runs 16 residues. Germline V gene sequence: CDR1 MNHNY, CDR2 SVGAGI (reference sequence). The CDR3 protein is CASRTLVSSSGNTIYF. The CDR3 DNA reads TGTGCCAGCAGAACCCTTGTCAGCTCCTCTGGAAACACCATATATTTT.

Concerning this clonotype: At one end the junction does not follow the germline gene, possibly because of a read error. V is TRBV2 and J is TRBJ2-3; the D gene is possibly TRBD2 (5 bases). The germline V gene encodes CDR1 SNHLY and CDR2 FYNNEI. The CDR3 runs 14 residues. The CDR3 nucleotides read TGTGCCAGCAGTGAATTGGGGAGCACAGATCCGCAGTATTTT. As protein: CASSELGSTDPQYF.

CDR3 DNA sequence: TGTGCCAGTTCGGCCGGACAGGGCGTCTACGAGCAGTACTTC. This gives the protein CASSAGQGVYEQYF. The V gene is TRBV19, the J gene TRBJ2-7, with 8 nucleotides matching TRBD1. V shed 8 bases and J 3 bases; nucleotides not matched to a gene: 9. This CDR3 has 14 residues. CDR1 and CDR2 from the germline V gene are LNHDA and SQIVND (reference sequence).

Here the CDR3 reads CASSLELPLSNYGYTF. The CDR3 DNA reads TGTGCCAGCAGTTTAGAGTTGCCTCTATCTAACTATGGCTACACCTTC. The V gene is TRBV12-3 or TRBV12-4, the J gene TRBJ1-2; D is undetermined. The germline V and J ends were trimmed by 1 base and 0 bases, with 12 bases remaining between them. CDR3 length equals 16 residues.

The rearrangement links TRBV20-1 to TRBJ2-5; the D gene is possibly TRBD2 (7 bases). The V gene lost 0 bases and the J gene lost 1 base, with 12 bases spanning the gap. This CDR3 region has 15 residues. The germline CDR1 and CDR2 sequences are DFQATT and SNEGSKA (reference sequence). This chain's CDR3 is CSARESGGPQETQYF. The CDR3 DNA follows: TGCAGTGCTAGAGAATCGGGGGGCCCCCAAGAGACCCAGTACTTC.

This clonotype was detected only a few times. This chain uses TRBV20-1 with TRBJ2-5; no reliable D call. The J call may be in error: the DNA end matches TRBJ2-7 better. The germline CDR1 and CDR2 sequences are DFQATT and SNEGSKA (reference sequence). The CDR3 covers 13 residues. The DNA for the CDR3 is TGCAGTGCTAGTCCCGAGCGCTCCTACGAGCAGTACTTC. Translating gives CSASPERSYEQYF.

V is TRBV28 and J is TRBJ2-5; possible D gene TRBD2, 5 bases. The J call is uncertain, as TRBJ2-7 better fits the DNA end. The CDR3 runs to 14 residues. The V gene's germline CDR1 is MDHEN and CDR2 SYDVKM. The CDR3 is CASSSDSWTYEQYF. The DNA of the CDR3 is TGTGCCAGCAGTTCAGATTCGTGGACTTACGAGCAGTACTTC.

This sequence joins TRBV6-2 or TRBV6-3 and TRBJ2-7; 13 bases align to TRBD2. CDR3 length: 21 residues. After removal of 4 bases from V and 2 bases from J, the junction contained 20 bases not matched to a gene. The germline CDR1 and CDR2 sequences are MNHEY and SVGEGT. This chain's CDR3 is CASSLPRPGLAGEYSTYEQYF. The DNA of the CDR3 is TGTGCCAGCAGTTTACCGCGACCCGGACTAGCGGGGGAGTACAGCACCTACGAGCAGTACTTC.

This sequence joins TRBV4-3 and TRBJ2-7, with 7 bases aligning to TRBD1. The J segment lost 10 bases and the V segment lost 1 base, leaving 7 bases of the junction unmatched. CDR3 length: 13 residues. Germline V gene lookup returns CDR1 LGHNA and CDR2 YSLEER. The CDR3 nucleotides are TGCGCCAGCAGCCAAGTACCGGGACAGAGACAGTACTTC. This gives the protein CASSQVPGQRQYF.

The rearrangement joins TRBV2 to TRBJ2-7; 13 bases line up with TRBD2. The germline V gene has CDR1 SNHLY and CDR2 FYNNEI. The CDR3 covers 16 residues. The trim removed 2 bases at V and 3 bases at J, leaving 4 bases unmatched. CDR3 bases: TGTGCCAGCAGTGAACTGGGGACTAGCGGGGTCTACGAGCAGTACTTC. Translation: CASSELGTSGVYEQYF.

The gene calls are TRBV11-2 and TRBJ2-7, with 7 bases that match TRBD1. V lost 4 bases, J lost 3 bases, and 9 bases stayed unmatched. CDR3 length: 15 amino acids. Germline V gene lookup returns CDR1 SGHAT and CDR2 FQNNGV. CDR3 in amino acids: CASSSRVTGVYEQYF. The CDR3 DNA reads as TGTGCCAGCAGCTCGCGGGTCACAGGGGTCTACGAGCAGTACTTC. Full variable domain (outside the CDR3, taken from reference TRBV11-2 and TRBJ2-7): EAGVAQSPRYKIIEKRQSVAFWCNPISGHATLYWYQQILGQGPKLLIQFQNNGVVDDSQLPKDRFSAERLKGVDSTLKIQPAKLEDSAVYLCASSSRVTGVYEQYFGPGTRLTVT.

This clonotype has a count of ten or more. The chain carries TRBV4-1 and TRBJ2-5; no reliable D call. The CDR3 is made up of 14 amino acids. Per the germline V gene, CDR1 is MGHRA and CDR2 is YSYEKL. With 4 bases removed from V and 2 bases from J, the gap between germline ends came to 11 bases. The CDR3 nucleotides are TGCGCCAGCAGCCGAGGTCCTTCTCAAGAGACCCAGTACTTC. This encodes CASSRGPSQETQYF.

This rearrangement joins TRBV6-1 to TRBJ2-5, with TRBD1 matching 8 bases. The germline V gene encodes CDR1 MNHNS and CDR2 SASEGT. The CDR3 is 15 residues long. The trim removed 1 base at V and 7 bases at J, leaving 8 bases unmatched. The CDR3: CASSEVAGGFMTQYF. DNA of the CDR3: TGTGCCAGCAGTGAAGTGGCAGGGGGCTTTATGACCCAGTACTTC.

The chain couples TRBV5-1 to TRBJ2-5; either TRBD1 or TRBD2 may fit D (6 bases each). The J call is uncertain, as TRBJ2-7 better fits the DNA end. This CDR3 contains 13 residues. CDR1 and CDR2 (germline): SGHRS, YFSETQ. CDR3: CARAYRDSDEQYF. The CDR3 coding sequence is TGCGCCAGGGCATACAGGGACTCGGACGAGCAGTACTTC.

This clonotype was picked up a small number of times. The chain employs TRBV29-1 and TRBJ2-1; TRBD1 might be the D (5 bases). The J call may be wrong; the DNA end is better matched by TRBJ2-7. CDR1 is SQVTM and CDR2 is ANQGSEA in the germline V gene. CDR3 length: 14 residues. The CDR3 sequence: CSVVGASREYEQYF. The CDR3 DNA reads as TGCAGCGTTGTAGGGGCAAGTCGAGAGTACGAGCAGTACTTC.

This clonotype was counted only a few times. The gene calls are TRBV28 and TRBJ2-2, with TRBD1 as a possible D gene (5 bases). The CDR3 has 12 amino acids. Germline CDR1 is MDHEN and CDR2 is SYDVKM. The V and J ends lost 6 bases and 7 bases respectively, with 9 bases between them. CDR3 DNA: TGTGCCAGCAGCTCCGACAGCGGGGAGCTGTTTTTT. This encodes CASSSDSGELFF.

This clonotype has only a few counts. This chain links TRBV5-1 with TRBJ2-5, with 9 positions matching TRBD2. The CDR3 is made up of 17 amino acids. Trimming cost V 5 bases and J 0 bases; bases outside gene matches: 11. Looked up from germline, CDR1 is SGHRS and CDR2 is YFSETQ. The CDR3 sequence: CASRRASGAAYQETQYF. CDR3 sequence (DNA): TGCGCCAGCAGACGGGCTAGCGGGGCTGCCTACCAAGAGACCCAGTACTTC.